The 29 T cell receptor beta chains in this list originate from one sample, sequenced in a study of CD8 T cells in Susac syndrome. The authors reverse transcribed roughly 0.5 to 1 ug RNA with random hexamers. One entry per CDR3 protein, called by TCRdb with MiXCR from the immunoSEQ multiplex PCR reads. The table lists 55,000 to 75,000 distinct CDR3 sequences, roughly 93% of them singletons. The sample taken for sequencing was CD4+ T cells from PBMCs. Receptors were obtained from a human donor with Susac syndrome.

The chain recombines TRBV5-4 with TRBJ2-7; D may be TRBD2 (7 bases). Trimming pared 4 bases from V and 3 bases from J, leaving 20 bases between. Germline loops: CDR1 SGHNT, CDR2 YYREEE (reference sequence). The CDR3 contains 16 residues. This chain's CDR3 is CASSPLGGANNYEQYF. As DNA, the CDR3 is TGTGCCAGCAGCCCCCTGGGGGGGGCGAATAACTACGAGCAGTACTTC.

CDR3 residues: CASSRAGSRGYNEQFF. CDR3 bases: TGTGCCAGCAGCAGAGCGGGAAGTCGTGGGTACAATGAGCAGTTCTTC. The chain has TRBV5-5 and TRBJ2-1, with 7 bases lining up with TRBD2. CDR1 SGHKS and CDR2 YYEKEE come from the germline V gene (reference sequence). V shed 4 bases, J shed 4 bases, and the junction held 11 bases outside the gene matches. The CDR3 runs to 16 residues.

This chain links TRBV6-1 with TRBJ2-1; 12 bases line up with TRBD2. This CDR3 contains 16 residues. Germline V gene data show CDR1 as MNHNS and CDR2 as SASEGT. V lost 6 bases, J lost 9 bases, and 12 bases stayed unmatched. The CDR3, as DNA: TGTGCCAGCAGCCCACGCTGGACTAGCGGGGCGGTTGAGCAGTTCTTC. This encodes CASSPRWTSGAVEQFF.

The chain combines TRBV5-6 with TRBJ2-3, with no clear D. The CDR3 totals 13 residues. V was pared by 4 bases and J by 4 bases, with 10 bases between. Germline V lookup: CDR1 SGHDT, CDR2 YYEEEE. The CDR3 nucleotides are TGTGCCAGCAGCCCCCAGTTCTCAGATACGCAGTATTTT. It translates to CASSPQFSDTQYF. The variable domain in full, completed from reference TRBV5-6 and TRBJ2-3, reads DAGVTQSPTHLIKTRGQQVTLRCSPKSGHDTVSWYQQALGQGPQFIFQYYEEEERQRGNFPDRFSGHQFPNYSSELNVNALLLGDSALYLCASSPQFSDTQYFGPGTRLTVL.

This sequence joins TRBV6-6 and TRBJ2-3, with TRBD2 matching 8 bases. From germline, CDR1 is MNHNY and CDR2 SVGAGI (reference sequence). This CDR3 spans 16 amino acids. The junction had 12 bases not matched to a gene; V was cut back by 7 bases and J by 3 bases. The CDR3 DNA follows: TGTGCCAGCATTTCAGGCGGGGGGCAGTCTACAGATACGCAGTATTTT. This codes for CASISGGGQSTDTQYF.

The rearrangement uses TRBV11-3 and TRBJ2-5, with D tentatively TRBD2 (6 bases). V shed 3 bases and J shed 5 bases, with 10 bases lying between them. This CDR3 comprises 13 residues. Germline CDR1 and CDR2: SGHNT and YENEEA. The CDR3 DNA sequence: TGTGCCAGCAGCTTCGGACTACGGGAGACCCAGTACTTC. The encoded protein is CASSFGLRETQYF.

This clonotype was seen once. The chain uses TRBV2 and TRBJ2-3, with TRBD1 matching over 9 bases. Trimming removed 4 bases from V and 2 bases from J; junction bases left unmatched: 4. CDR1 is SNHLY and CDR2 is FYNNEI in the germline V gene. The CDR3 runs 15 residues. The CDR3 reads CASSGQGVATDTQYF. The CDR3, as DNA: TGTGCCAGCAGTGGACAGGGGGTGGCCACAGATACGCAGTATTTT.

The chain is built from TRBV18 and TRBJ2-3; the D gene is possibly TRBD1 (6 bases). V was clipped by 1 base and J by 2 bases, with 13 bases between them. Per germline, CDR1 KGHSH and CDR2 LQKENI. CDR3 length equals 16 residues. CDR3 DNA sequence: TGTGCCAGCTCACCACGAACCCAGGGGTACACAGATACGCAGTATTTT. Protein: CASSPRTQGYTDTQYF.

The V call is TRBV23-1, the J call TRBJ1-5, with 7 bases identical to TRBD1. TRBV23-1 is marked as an open reading frame, function uncertain. This CDR3 comprises 18 residues. J lost 3 bases, V lost 7 bases, and 18 bases had no gene match. The CDR3 coding sequence is TGCGCCAGCATTCTCCTCAAAATCCAACAGGGGCACAATCAGCCCCAGCATTTT. Protein product: CASILLKIQQGHNQPQHF.

This chain uses TRBV5-1 with TRBJ2-1; 9 bases line up with TRBD1. The germline V gene has CDR1 SGHRS and CDR2 YFSETQ. The CDR3 consists of 17 residues. J was trimmed by 6 bases and V by 5 bases; bases with no gene match: 15. CDR3 coding DNA: TGCGCCAGCAGGAGAATTACGGGACAGGGTACCATCAATGAGCAGTTCTTC. It is translated as CASRRITGQGTINEQFF.

This rearrangement joins TRBV15 to TRBJ1-2; 8 bases line up with TRBD1. The J segment lost 2 bases and the V segment lost 2 bases, leaving 4 bases of the junction unmatched. CDR1 and CDR2 from the germline V gene are LNHNV and YYDKDF (reference sequence). The CDR3 totals 15 residues. CDR3 in DNA: TGTGCCACCAGCAGAATCCAGGGGGCAAACTATGGCTACACCTTC. This codes for CATSRIQGANYGYTF.

The CDR3 protein is CASSPGTAFNSPLHF. CDR3 DNA: TGTGCCAGTAGTCCCGGGACAGCCTTCAATTCACCCCTCCACTTT. The V gene is TRBV19, the J gene TRBJ1-6; TRBD1 matches at 7 bases. The CDR3 spans 15 residues. CDR1 LNHDA and CDR2 SQIVND come from the germline V gene (reference sequence). The J segment lost 7 bases and the V segment lost 5 bases, leaving 8 bases of the junction unmatched.

The V gene is TRBV6-2 or TRBV6-3, the J gene TRBJ2-1, with D perhaps TRBD1 (6 bases). The CDR3 totals 15 residues. Germline V gene lookup returns CDR1 MNHEY and CDR2 SVGEGT. Trimming left V 5 bases short and J 0 bases short, with 11 bases between. CDR3 bases: TGTGCCAGCAGTCCACAGGGAGCCTCCTACAATGAGCAGTTCTTC. Amino acids: CASSPQGASYNEQFF.

The chain couples TRBV20-1 to TRBJ2-5; 10 bases fit TRBD2. The CDR3 is made up of 13 amino acids. The germline V gene has CDR1 DFQATT and CDR2 SNEGSKA (reference sequence). V shed 7 bases and J 5 bases; nucleotides not matched to a gene: 7. CDR3 residues: CSGERGGIETQYF. CDR3 nucleotides: TGCAGTGGGGAGCGGGGGGGCATCGAGACCCAGTACTTC.

This chain connects TRBV5-1 to TRBJ1-2, with 7 bases aligning to TRBD1. This CDR3 comprises 15 residues. Germline CDR1 reads SGHRS; CDR2 reads YFSETQ. The J segment lost 5 bases and the V segment lost 4 bases, leaving 11 bases of the junction unmatched. CDR3 in amino acids: CASSPDRAREYGYTF. DNA of the CDR3: TGCGCCAGCAGCCCAGACAGGGCGCGGGAGTATGGCTACACCTTC.

CDR3 region: CASTRTGKGTQYF. The CDR3 region has the DNA TGTGCCAGCACCCGAACGGGCAAGGGTACGCAGTATTTT. V usage is TRBV7-2 and J usage is TRBJ2-3; D unresolved. CDR1 is SGHTA and CDR2 is FQGNSA in the germline V gene. This CDR3 has 13 residues. The ends were cut back, 7 bases at V and 8 bases at J, with 16 bases in the middle.

The rearrangement links TRBV20-1 to TRBJ2-7; the D gene is possibly TRBD1 (6 bases). V shed 5 bases and J shed 3 bases, with 11 bases lying between them. CDR1 is DFQATT and CDR2 is SNEGSKA in the germline V gene (reference sequence). CDR3 size: 12 residues. The CDR3 here is CSAPQGFYEQYF. The DNA for the CDR3 is TGCAGTGCTCCGCAGGGGTTCTACGAGCAGTACTTC.

J is TRBJ1-6 and V is TRBV19; D unclear. V dropped 10 bases and J dropped 7 bases, with 14 bases sitting between them. The CDR3 spans 13 residues. CDR1 and CDR2 (germline): LNHDA, SQIVND (reference sequence). The CDR3 DNA reads TGTGCCACCGGTGGAGAACGCAATTCACCCCTCCACTTT. Encoded protein: CATGGERNSPLHF. Filled out from reference TRBV19 and TRBJ1-6, the complete variable domain reads DGGITQSPKYLFRKEGQNVTLSCEQNLNHDAMYWYRQDPGQGLRLIYYSQIVNDFQKGDIAEGYSVSREKKESFPLTVTSAQKNPTAFYLCATGGERNSPLHFGNGTRLTVT.

V and J are TRBV5-4 and TRBJ2-5; 7 nucleotides match TRBD1. The CDR3 is made up of 15 amino acids. Germline lookup yields CDR1 SGHNT and CDR2 YYREEE (reference sequence). V lost 4 bases and J lost 5; bases outside the gene matches: 11. The DNA for the CDR3 is TGTGCCAGCAGCCCGGGACAGTCGGTTAGTGAGACCCAGTACTTC. It specifies CASSPGQSVSETQYF.

This clonotype was detected only once. CDR3 protein: CASSPRGGWFSYEQYF. CDR3 DNA: TGTGCCAGCAGCCCCCGGGGGGGGTGGTTCTCCTACGAGCAGTACTTC. The genes are TRBV7-9 and TRBJ2-7; 8 bases agree with TRBD2. The J segment lost 0 bases and the V segment lost 5 bases, leaving 9 bases of the junction unmatched. The germline V gene has CDR1 SEHNR and CDR2 FQNEAQ (reference sequence). The CDR3 is 16 residues long. Supplemented by reference TRBV7-9 and TRBJ2-7, the full variable domain reads DTGVSQNPRHKITKRGQNVTFRCDPISEHNRLYWYRQTLGQGPEFLTYFQNEAQLEKSRLLSDRFSAERPKGSFSTLEIQRTEQGDSAMYLCASSPRGGWFSYEQYFGPGTRLTVT.

V and J are TRBV12-3 or TRBV12-4 and TRBJ2-5; perhaps TRBD1 as D (6 bases). V gave up 3 bases and J gave up 6 bases, with 11 bases separating them. The CDR3 covers 13 residues. CDR3 in amino acids: CASSFGGAKTQYF. CDR3 sequence (DNA): TGTGCCAGCAGTTTTGGGGGCGCAAAGACCCAGTACTTC.

The CDR3 protein is CSVALLSEAFF. The CDR3 nucleotides are TGCAGCGTTGCTTTATTGAGTGAAGCTTTCTTT. V gene TRBV29-1 combines with J gene TRBJ1-1; D ambiguous. This CDR3 comprises 11 residues. Trimming took off 4 bases at V and 7 bases at J, with 10 bases between the two ends. Germline values: CDR1 SQVTM, CDR2 ANQGSEA.

V and J are TRBV11-2 and TRBJ2-7, with 8 positions matching TRBD2. The CDR3 spans 14 residues. J lost 5 bases, V lost 1 base, and 4 bases had no gene match. CDR1 and CDR2 (germline): SGHAT, FQNNGV. The CDR3 bases are TGTGCCAGCAGCTTAGGCGGGGGGCTCAACGAGCAGTACTTC. Encoded protein: CASSLGGGLNEQYF.

This chain links TRBV7-3 with TRBJ1-2; 7 bases fit TRBD1. Looked up from germline, CDR1 is SGHTA and CDR2 is FQGTGA. This CDR3 has 13 residues. V was pared by 1 base and J by 10 bases, with 6 bases of the junction left unmatched. This CDR3 reads CASSLRGGSAYTF. The DNA for the CDR3 is TGTGCCAGCAGCTTAAGAGGGGGCTCTGCCTACACCTTC.

The V call is TRBV12-3 or TRBV12-4, the J call TRBJ2-7, with TRBD1 matching 7 bases. The V gene end was trimmed by 4 bases and the J gene end by 4 bases; junction bases not matched to a gene: 7. The CDR3 totals 14 residues. The CDR3 region has the DNA TGTGCCAGCAGTTCACCCGGGACAGAGTACGAGCAGTACTTC. Protein product: CASSSPGTEYEQYF.

The J gene is TRBJ2-1, the V gene TRBV28, with 8 nucleotides matching TRBD2. The CDR3 length is 15 residues. V lost 3 bases and J lost 8; bases outside the gene matches: 9. Germline V lookup: CDR1 MDHEN, CDR2 SYDVKM. The CDR3 sequence is CASSLDSGGRDEQFF. The CDR3 DNA sequence: TGTGCCAGCAGTTTGGATTCGGGGGGGAGGGATGAGCAGTTCTTC.

The gene calls are TRBV5-1 and TRBJ2-1; TRBD2 is a possible D gene (6 bases). The V and J ends lost 4 bases and 3 bases respectively, with 17 bases between them. CDR3 size: 16 residues. Germline lookup yields CDR1 SGHRS and CDR2 YFSETQ. The CDR3 protein is CASSPTTGTGYNEQFF. CDR3 coding DNA: TGCGCCAGCAGCCCAACCACCGGGACTGGCTACAATGAGCAGTTCTTC.

The chain recombines TRBV29-1 with TRBJ2-3, with D maybe TRBD2 (6 bases). Trimming stripped 4 bases from V and 0 bases from J, with 14 bases between. This CDR3 comprises 15 residues. The germline V gene has CDR1 SQVTM and CDR2 ANQGSEA. In nucleotides, the CDR3 is TGCAGCGTTGGCTTGGGGGGTTATAGCACAGATACGCAGTATTTT. Translated: CSVGLGGYSTDTQYF.

The rearrangement links TRBV28 to TRBJ2-5; the D gene is possibly TRBD1 (5 bases). Trimming cost V 4 bases and J 4 bases, with 16 bases left between them. This CDR3 is 15 amino acids long. The germline V gene has CDR1 MDHEN and CDR2 SYDVKM. CDR3: CASSYLVARGETQYF. Here the CDR3 DNA reads TGTGCCAGCAGTTACCTCGTAGCAAGGGGAGAGACCCAGTACTTC. Based on the CDR3 plus reference TRBV28 and TRBJ2-5, the full variable domain is DVKVTQSSRYLVKRTGEKVFLECVQDMDHENMFWYRQDPGLGLRLIYFSYDVKMKEKGDIPEGYSVSREKKERFSLILESASTNQTSMYLCASSYLVARGETQYFGPGTRLLVL.